Included here is one T cell receptor beta chain sequence, with context. Other DNA sequences in the same sample also yield this CDR3. Trimming stripped 4 bases from V and 5 bases from J, with 6 bases between. This CDR3 spans 12 amino acids. From germline, CDR1 is SGHDT and CDR2 YYEEEE. TCRdb keeps only in-frame clones here, not all; method: immunoSEQ multiplex PCR. This table has about 12,000 clones, over 75% appearing once. The data are from a study of tumor-infiltrating lymphocytes in localized non-small cell lung cancer. The origin of this receptor is a human donor with non-small cell lung cancer. Sequenced: uninvolved lung tissue not adjacent to the tumor. This chain uses TRBV5-6 with TRBJ2-2; no clear D gene. The CDR3 DNA reads TGTGCCAGCAGCCCCGGTACCGGGGAGCTGTTTTTT. It encodes CASSPGTGELFF.